Listed below are T cell receptor beta chains from one sample, sequenced in a study of blood T cell repertoires in COVID-19. Measured with immunoSEQ multiplex PCR; TCRdb has only the in-frame clones, and not every one. The data show about 110,000 clones, more than 75% seen once. Sequenced input: peripheral blood. These receptors all come from a woman aged 45 to 65 with acute or convalescent COVID-19. CDR3s include the opening cysteine and the closing phenylalanine or tryptophan. D genes are given only for firm matches. Size is omitted from some rows. Given values are once, few, many or a class for expanded clones.

clone_size j_call d_call v_call cdr3_nt cdr3_aa
. TRBJ1-1 . TRBV29-1 TGCAGCGTTTTTGACCCGGGTACTGAAGCTTTCTTT CSVFDPGTEAFF
. TRBJ2-3 TRBD1 TRBV7-8 TGTGCCAGCAGCGGACAGGGGGCCGTGACAGATACGCAGTATTTT CASSGQGAVTDTQYF
. TRBJ1-3 . TRBV6-5 TGTGCCAGCAGTTACCGCGGACAGTTTGGAAACACCATATATTTT CASSYRGQFGNTIYF
. TRBJ1-1 . TRBV7-2 TGTGCCAGCAGTTTGACAGGGAACACTGAAGCTTTCTTT CASSLTGNTEAFF
. TRBJ1-1 TRBD1 TRBV5-1 TGCGCCAGCAGCTTGGATACTACAGGGGCAGGCACTGAAGCTTTCTTT CASSLDTTGAGTEAFF
. TRBJ2-7 TRBD1 TRBV6-1 TGTGCCAGCAGTGAAGCTGGGACAGGGGACTACGAGCAGTACTTC CASSEAGTGDYEQYF
. TRBJ2-7 . TRBV6-5 TGTGCCAGCAGTTCTTCCGGGATATCCCTATACGAGCAGTACTTC CASSSSGISLYEQYF
once TRBJ1-1 . TRBV24-1 TGTGCCACCATGATAGGCGCAGGGCGGAACACTGAAGCTTTCTTT CATMIGAGRNTEAFF
. TRBJ2-7 TRBD2 TRBV5-1 TGCGCCAGCAGCTTGACGGGGACTACCCCCTCCTACGAGCAGTACTTC CASSLTGTTPSYEQYF
. TRBJ1-5 TRBD1 TRBV7-8 TGTGCCAGCAGCTCACGCTACCCGACAGGGGCCGTCAATCAGCCCCAGCATTTT CASSSRYPTGAVNQPQHF
. TRBJ2-1 TRBD2 TRBV4-2 TGTGCCAGCAGCCACGGACTAGCGGGAGGAGGTGAGGATGAGCAGTTCTTC CASSHGLAGGGEDEQFF
. TRBJ2-2 TRBD2 TRBV4-1 TGCGCCAGCAGCCAAGATCGAGGCAGCGGGAGTTCCGGGGAGCTGTTTTTT CASSQDRGSGSSGELFF
. TRBJ2-5 TRBD2 TRBV27 TGTGCCAGCAGAGTGAGGTCGGCGGGAGGCTGGGGGGCCCAGTACTTC CASRVRSAGGWGAQYF
. TRBJ1-6 TRBD1 TRBV5-6 TGTGCCAGCAGCTTTCGACAGGGGGCAAATTCATATTCGCCCCTCCACTTT CASSFRQGANSYSPLHF
. TRBJ2-7 . TRBV7-2 TGTGCCAGCAGCCCGGACTCCTTCTCCTACGAGCAGTACTTC CASSPDSFSYEQYF
. TRBJ2-2 TRBD2 TRBV2 TGTGCCAGCCCCCCTGGGGGACTAGCGGGGGGGAGCGGGGAGCTGTTTTTT CASPPGGLAGGSGELFF
. TRBJ2-3 TRBD2 TRBV5-4 TGTGCCAGCAGCCCATCCCCGGGACTAGCAGCAGATACGCAGTATTTT CASSPSPGLAADTQYF
. TRBJ2-1 TRBD2 TRBV19 TGTGCCAGTAGTACGGGACAGCTTCTTGGACTAGCGGGATACAATGAGCAGTTCTTC CASSTGQLLGLAGYNEQFF
few TRBJ1-1 . TRBV7-9 TGTGCCAGCAGCTTAGGACAGGAGAACACTGAAGCTTTCTTT CASSLGQENTEAFF
. TRBJ2-7 . TRBV5-1 TGCGCCAGCAGCTTGGACAGTTCCTCCTACGAGCAGTACTTC CASSLDSSSYEQYF
. TRBJ2-5 TRBD1 TRBV6-5 TGTGCCAGCAGTAGGGACAGACAAGAGACCCAGTACTTC CASSRDRQETQYF
. TRBJ2-1 TRBD2 TRBV7-2 TGTGCCAGCAGCTTGGCACCCAGCGGGAGGGGTGGGTACAATGAGCAGTTCTTC CASSLAPSGRGGYNEQFF
. TRBJ1-1 TRBD1 TRBV9 TGTGCCAGCAGCGCCCCGGGGCAGGGGGTGAACACTGAAGCTTTCTTT CASSAPGQGVNTEAFF
. TRBJ2-1 TRBD2 TRBV24-1 TGTGCCACCAGTGATTTGGCGGGACTAGTTTCCGAGCAGTTCTTC CATSDLAGLVSEQFF
. TRBJ2-1 TRBD2 TRBV20-1 TGCAGTGCTAGTCTGAGCGGGAGCTCCTACAATGAGCAGTTCTTC CSASLSGSSYNEQFF
. TRBJ2-7 TRBD1 TRBV2 TGTGCCAGCAGTGAAGGGGGCAGGGGGCCCTACGAGCAGTACTTC CASSEGGRGPYEQYF
. TRBJ1-5 TRBD1 TRBV2 TGTGCCAGCAGTGAACAAGGGGGCAGTCAGCCCCAGCATTTT CASSEQGGSQPQHF
. TRBJ2-2 . TRBV6-5 TGTGCCAGCAGAAGAACAGCCACCGGGGAGCTGTTTTTT CASRRTATGELFF
. TRBJ1-6 . TRBV7-2 TGTGCCAGCAGCTTATGGGCGGGGGGAGCCAGAGATTCACCCCTCCACTTT CASSLWAGGARDSPLHF
. TRBJ2-1 . TRBV2 TGTGCCAGCAGTGAACGAGGGGGCTACAATGAGCAGTTCTTC CASSERGGYNEQFF
. TRBJ2-3 . TRBV19 TGTGCCAGTGGAAATCCGGGACTGAGCACAGATACGCAGTATTTT CASGNPGLSTDTQYF
. TRBJ2-5 TRBD2 TRBV5-6 TGTGCCAGCAGCTTAGGACTAGGCGTAGAGACCCAGTACTTC CASSLGLGVETQYF
. TRBJ1-1 . TRBV2 TGTGCCAGCAGTGCTGAGGCGAACACTGAAGCTTTCTTT CASSAEANTEAFF
. TRBJ2-1 TRBD2 TRBV2 TGTGCCAGCAACGGAGGCGAAGCGGGAGGAGGGTACAATGAGCAGTTCTTC CASNGGEAGGGYNEQFF
. TRBJ2-7 TRBD2 TRBV11-2 TGTGCCAGCAGGGTGGGACTAGCGGGAGGCTACGAGCAGTACTTC CASRVGLAGGYEQYF
. TRBJ2-5 TRBD1 TRBV4-2 TGTGCCAGCAGCCGAGTAGGACAGGGCGAACAAGAGACCCAGTACTTC CASSRVGQGEQETQYF
. TRBJ1-5 . TRBV6-1 TGTGCCAGCAGTGAAAGGGGCGATCTAAGCAATCAGCCCCAGCATTTT CASSERGDLSNQPQHF
once TRBJ2-2 TRBD2 TRBV30 TGTGCCTGGAGACCCAGCGGGAGTTTCACCGGGGAGCTGTTTTTT CAWRPSGSFTGELFF
. TRBJ1-6 . TRBV10-1 TGCGCCAGCAGTGAACAGCTAAATTCACCCCTCCACTTT CASSEQLNSPLHF
. TRBJ1-1 TRBD1 TRBV5-1 TGCGCCAGCAGCTTAGGACGGGACAGGCTTTCGAACACTGAAGCTTTCTTT CASSLGRDRLSNTEAFF
once TRBJ2-1 . TRBV28 TGTGCCAGCAGGCCGGGAATCGGTCCCGAGTTCTTC CASRPGIGPEFF
once TRBJ2-1 TRBD2 TRBV7-9 TGTGCCAGCAGCCCGCTTCTTAGTGCGGGAGCAGGTGAGCAGTTCTTC CASSPLLSAGAGEQFF
. TRBJ2-5 TRBD1 TRBV6-5 TGTGCCAGCAGATTCCGGGACAGCGAGACCCAGTACTTC CASRFRDSETQYF
. TRBJ1-2 . TRBV27 TGTGCCAGCAGCCCCCATCAGGGGTATGGCTACACCTTC CASSPHQGYGYTF
. TRBJ2-3 TRBD1 TRBV5-1 TGCGCCAGCAGCTTGCCGCCGGGACAGGACACAGATACGCAGTATTTT CASSLPPGQDTDTQYF
. TRBJ2-7 . TRBV15 TGTGCCACCTCCCGGCAGAGGGTCGACGAGCAGTACTTC CATSRQRVDEQYF
. TRBJ2-1 TRBD1 TRBV27 TGTGCCAGTCAAACACGGGACAGGGGGCTCGCTGAGCAGTTCTTC CASQTRDRGLAEQFF
. TRBJ2-2 TRBD2 TRBV3-1/TRBV3-2 TGTGCCAGCAGCCAAGGACTAGCGGGAGCAGGGGAGCTGTTTTTT CASSQGLAGAGELFF
. TRBJ1-4 . TRBV7-2 TGTGCCAGCAGCCTTAGGATATACAGGGCTGATGAAAAACTGTTTTTT CASSLRIYRADEKLFF
. TRBJ1-6 TRBD1 TRBV28 TGTGCCAGCAGTTCCCCGGGACAGCACTCCTATAATTCACCCCTCCACTTT CASSSPGQHSYNSPLHF
once TRBJ2-1 . TRBV24-1 TGTGCCACCAGTGATGGAGGGGCCATCTACAATGAGCAGTTCTTC CATSDGGAIYNEQFF
. TRBJ2-2 . TRBV7-9 TGTGCCAGCAGCTCCGGCAGGGCCCACACCGGGGAGCTGTTTTTT CASSSGRAHTGELFF
. TRBJ2-3 . TRBV6-6 TGTGCCACCTCGGGGGGCCCAGATACGCAGTATTTT CATSGGPDTQYF
. TRBJ1-4 . TRBV7-9 TGTGCCAGCAGCTTAGTACAGAGTGAAAAACTGTTTTTT CASSLVQSEKLFF
. TRBJ2-1 TRBD1 TRBV27 TGTGCCAGCAGTCCCGGGACAGGGTACAATGAGCAGTTCTTC CASSPGTGYNEQFF
. TRBJ1-1 . TRBV7-9 TGTGCCAGCAGCTTACGGGCTGCGGTGAGAGGGAGTACTGAAGCTTTCTTT CASSLRAAVRGSTEAFF
. TRBJ1-2 TRBD1 TRBV6-5 TGTGCCAGCACAAGACAGGGCCTTTTATATGGCTACACCTTC CASTRQGLLYGYTF
. TRBJ1-2 . TRBV19 TGTGCCAGTAGTATTTCGCGGCCGGGGGGCTACACCTTC CASSISRPGGYTF